Listed below are T cell receptor beta chains from one sample, sequenced in a study of OX40 agonist ivuxolimab in advanced cancers. Assay used: immunoSEQ multiplex PCR; TCRdb lists only in-frame clones, some missing. The repertoire holds roughly 18,000 clones, with 75% to 80% as singletons. This specimen was CD4+ or CD8+ T cells sorted from blood, taken in a trial of the OX40 agonist ivuxolimab. These receptors all stem from an adult with an advanced solid tumor such as melanoma, head and neck, liver or kidney cancer. Each CDR3 is given with its conserved first and last residue. The D gene is left open where the match is weak. Only part of the rows carry a size: once, few, many, or a class if the clone is expanded.

>-|11|-|TRBJ2-7|TRBV6-5
TGTGCCAGCACCGGTTTTTACGAGCAGTACTTC
CASTGFYEQYF
>-|16|-|TRBJ2-1|TRBV7-2
TGTGCCAGCAGCTCCCTTGGGGGGCGCTCCTACAATGAGCAGTTCTTC
CASSSLGGRSYNEQFF
>-|16|TRBD1|TRBJ1-3|TRBV4-1
TGCGCCAGCAGCCAAGAGGGACAGGTCTCTGGAAACACCATATATTTT
CASSQEGQVSGNTIYF
>-|15|-|TRBJ2-2|TRBV6-1
TGTGCCAGCACCCCAGACTGGAGGAACACCGGGGAGCTGTTTTTT
CASTPDWRNTGELFF
>-|15|TRBD1|TRBJ1-5|TRBV19
TGTGCCAGTAGTATCGGACAGGGAAGCAATCAGCCCCAGCATTTT
CASSIGQGSNQPQHF
>-|12|-|TRBJ2-1|TRBV2
TGTGCCAGCAGTGAAGCGAATTATGAGCAGTTCTTC
CASSEANYEQFF
>-|14|TRBD1|TRBJ2-5|TRBV19
TGTGCCAGTAGTGTTTCGACAGGGGTAGAGACCCAGTACTTC
CASSVSTGVETQYF
>-|18|TRBD2|TRBJ2-3|TRBV11-3
TGTGCCAGCAGCTTAGGGGGACTAGCGGGGGCCCACACAGATACGCAGTATTTT
CASSLGGLAGAHTDTQYF
>-|12|-|TRBJ2-7|TRBV5-6
TGTGCCAGCAGCTTGAGCGGGTTTGGGCAGTACTTC
CASSLSGFGQYF
>-|13|-|TRBJ2-1|TRBV7-9
TGTGCCAGCAGCCCCCCCAGGGTAAATGAGCAGTTCTTC
CASSPPRVNEQFF
>-|15|TRBD2|TRBJ2-7|TRBV6-6
TGTGCCAGCAGCCCGACTAGCGGGACGGCCTACGAGCAGTACTTC
CASSPTSGTAYEQYF
>-|18|TRBD1|TRBJ2-6|TRBV5-1
TGCGCCAGCAGCTTCAGGGGACAGGGGCTATCCGGGGCCAACGTCCTGACTTTC
CASSFRGQGLSGANVLTF
>-|13|-|TRBJ2-1|TRBV7-3
TGTGCCAGCAGCTTAATGGGAACAGGAGAGCAGTTCTTC
CASSLMGTGEQFF
>-|17|TRBD2|TRBJ2-5|TRBV30
TGTGCCTGGAGTTCTCGGACTAGCGATCCAAGAAAAGAGACCCAGTACTTC
CAWSSRTSDPRKETQYF
>-|13|-|TRBJ1-2|TRBV5-6
TGTGCCAGCAGCTTGGGACAGCTCTATGGCTACACCTTC
CASSLGQLYGYTF
>-|14|TRBD1|TRBJ1-5|TRBV2
TGTGCCAGCAGTTCCGGACAGGGGCCTCAGCCCCAGCATTTT
CASSSGQGPQPQHF
>few|17|-|TRBJ2-6|TRBV21-1
TGTGCCAGCAGCCCCAAAAATGGGACATCTGGGGCCAACGTCCTGACTTTC
CASSPKNGTSGANVLTF
>-|15|-|TRBJ1-1|TRBV6-5
TGTGCCAGCAGTTACTCCGGGAGGCAGAACACTGAAGCTTTCTTT
CASSYSGRQNTEAFF
>-|13|TRBD1|TRBJ2-1|TRBV2
TGTGCCAGCAGTGACCTGTACAGGGGCGAGCAGTTCTTC
CASSDLYRGEQFF
>-|15|-|TRBJ1-3|TRBV7-6
TGTGCCAGCAGCTTAGGGACAGTTGCTGGAAACACCATATATTTT
CASSLGTVAGNTIYF
>-|15|-|TRBJ2-5|TRBV5-1
TGCGCCAGCAGCTTGGGAACAGTCCTCGAGGGGGCCCAGTACTTC
CASSLGTVLEGAQYF
>-|11|-|TRBJ2-3|TRBV4-2
TGTGCCAGCAGCGAGACAGATACGCAGTATTTT
CASSETDTQYF
>-|16|TRBD1|TRBJ2-7|TRBV30
TGTGCCTGGGGTACATTTGATACGACAGGGTTCCACGAGCAGTACTTC
CAWGTFDTTGFHEQYF
>-|14|-|TRBJ1-2|TRBV12-2
TGTGCAAGTCGCTTAGAAGGGACGGACTATGGCTACACCTTC
CASRLEGTDYGYTF
>-|15|-|TRBJ2-7|TRBV6-5
TGTGCCAGCAGCACCCCCAGAGTAGGAAGCTACGAGCAGTACTTC
CASSTPRVGSYEQYF
>once|15|-|TRBJ2-5|TRBV11-2
TGTGCCAGCAGCTTCCTGAGGGGCTGGGCGGAGACCCAGTACTTC
CASSFLRGWAETQYF
>-|13|-|TRBJ1-4|TRBV28
TGTGCAAGCGGGGGACGGATTAATGAAAAACTGTTTTTT
CASGGRINEKLFF
>-|13|-|TRBJ2-5|TRBV27
TGTGCCAGCAGTTACGGGGCCGGAGAGACCCAGTACTTC
CASSYGAGETQYF
>-|15|TRBD2|TRBJ2-7|TRBV9
TGTGCCAGCAGCCCGAGCGGGAGGGCCACCTACGAGCAGTACTTC
CASSPSGRATYEQYF
>-|14|-|TRBJ1-1|TRBV9
TGTGCCAGCAGCGCCCTAGGTGGGGACACTGAAGCTTTCTTT
CASSALGGDTEAFF
>-|11|-|TRBJ2-7|TRBV9
TGTGCCAGCAGCGTAGACGGCGAGCAGTACTTC
CASSVDGEQYF
>-|14|-|TRBJ1-5|TRBV2
TGTGCCAGCACCCTGGAGGGGGGCAATCAGCCCCAGCATTTT
CASTLEGGNQPQHF
>-|12|-|TRBJ2-1|TRBV6-4
TGTGCCAGCAGAGGTGGAGGCCCTGAGCAGTTCTTC
CASRGGGPEQFF
>-|15|-|TRBJ2-1|TRBV7-2
TGTGCCAGCAGCTTAGAGGAGGGGGGAAACAATGAGCAGTTCTTC
CASSLEEGGNNEQFF
>-|15|TRBD2|TRBJ2-1|TRBV19
TGTGCCAGTAGTGTTCAATTAGCGGGGGTCAATGAGCAGTTCTTC
CASSVQLAGVNEQFF
>few|15|TRBD1|TRBJ1-1|TRBV5-6
TGTGCCAGCAGCTTTCCCCAGGGGGCTGCCACTGAAGCTTTCTTT
CASSFPQGAATEAFF
>-|14|-|TRBJ1-2|TRBV7-9
TGTGCCAGCAGCTTAGTCGGATTGGGTTATGGCTACACCTTC
CASSLVGLGYGYTF
>-|14|-|TRBJ2-7|TRBV18
TGTGCCAGCTCACGGGGAGGCAGAACCTACGAGCAGTACTTC
CASSRGGRTYEQYF
>few|14|-|TRBJ1-4|TRBV27
TGTGCCAGCAGTTTGTTTCCAGTCGGCGAAAAACTGTTTTTT
CASSLFPVGEKLFF
>-|13|-|TRBJ2-7|TRBV7-2
TGTGCCAGCACCCCAGATGTCACCTACGAGCAGTACTTC
CASTPDVTYEQYF
>few|12|-|TRBJ1-5|TRBV6-5
TGTGCCAGCAGTCAAGGAGGGGTGCCCCAGCATTTT
CASSQGGVPQHF
>-|12|-|TRBJ1-1|TRBV19
TGTGCCAGTAGTCCAGGGACGACTGAAGCTTTCTTT
CASSPGTTEAFF
>-|16|TRBD1|TRBJ1-5|TRBV19
TGTGCCAGTACTTCCCGGACAGGTCAGGGCAATCAGCCCCAGCATTTT
CASTSRTGQGNQPQHF